The T cell receptor (beta chain) described here comes from a study of post-analysis software for immune sequencing data. Study-wide background: Relapsing-remitting, secondary progressive and progressive-relapsing courses of multiple sclerosis were included. General study points: The normalized Chao1 diversity of multiple sclerosis patients was significantly lower than that of controls. Comparison of patients with controls showed 5 or 6 TRBV segments more frequent in patients, TRBV5-6, TRBV5-1 and TRBV20-1 among them. Pronounced co-clustering by F measure was evident among identically batched samples.

CDR1 is SGHRS and CDR2 is YFSETQ in the germline V gene. Trimming shortened V by 3 bases and J by 7 bases, and 20 bases separated the two germline ends. There are 15 residues in the CDR3. Unique molecular identifiers featured in each of the TCR beta cDNA libraries. cDNA molecules numbering 450,000 to 650,000 came from roughly 1.1 to 9.2 million T cells. TCRdb re-analysed the PCR reads in MiXCR, keeping a single row per CDR3 protein. The table shows hundreds of thousands of distinct CDR3 sequences, with 30% to 45% occurring only once. Concerning this clonotype: Its matching antigen is unknown.

The chain joins TRBV5-1 to TRBJ2-7, with D possibly being TRBD1 (6 bases). Sequencing was done on a sample of blood. The sequence was obtained from a girl aged 2-10 years with multiple sclerosis. This CDR3 reads CASSYAGTGSREQYF. Here the CDR3 DNA reads TGCGCCAGCAGCTATGCCGGAACAGGGTCAAGGGAGCAGTACTTC.